The 9 T cell receptor beta chains below all came from one sample that was sequenced in a study of blood T cell repertoires in COVID-19. The data were produced by immunoSEQ multiplex PCR, yet TCRdb's version contains in-frame clones alone and is incomplete. Of about 320,000 clones listed, around nine tenths are singletons. Sequencing used PBMCs or T cells enriched from blood (not recorded which). The source is a man aged 25-45 years who had recovered from COVID-19.

The chain joins TRBV7-8 to TRBJ2-3; 8 positions agree with TRBD2. This CDR3 is 16 amino acids long. With 1 base clipped from V and 4 bases from J, the junction kept 7 bases outside the gene matches. CDR1 SGHVS and CDR2 FQNEAQ come from the germline V gene. The CDR3 sequence is CASSLGWGGGPDTQYF. In DNA, the CDR3 is TGTGCCAGCAGCTTAGGGTGGGGCGGGGGGCCAGATACGCAGTATTTT.

This chain connects TRBV7-9 to TRBJ1-2, with no clear D. The CDR3 is 14 amino acids. V shed 0 bases and J shed 0 bases, with 5 bases lying between them. Germline CDR1 SEHNR, CDR2 FQNEAQ (reference sequence). The CDR3 spells CASSLAPANYGYTF. Here the CDR3 DNA reads TGTGCCAGCAGCTTAGCTCCAGCTAACTATGGCTACACCTTC.

With respect to this clone: The same CDR3 arises from other DNA sequences in this sample as well. V usage is TRBV7-9 and J usage is TRBJ1-1; the D gene is possibly TRBD1 (6 bases). CDR1 and CDR2 (germline): SEHNR, FQNEAQ (reference sequence). V was shortened by 1 base and J by 4 bases, with 7 bases between the two germline ends. The CDR3 sequence is 13 residues long. As DNA, the CDR3 is TGTGCCAGCAGCTTAGAACAGGGCACTGAAGCTTTCTTT. As protein: CASSLEQGTEAFF.

The DNA of the CDR3 is TGTGCCAGCAGGGAATTCGGAGGGGATGGCTACACCTTC. Translating it yields CASREFGGDGYTF. The chain uses TRBV12-3 or TRBV12-4 and TRBJ1-2; D is possibly TRBD1 (5 bases). This CDR3 contains 13 residues. V was shortened by 6 bases and J by 6 bases, with 14 bases between the two germline ends.

The chain links TRBV19 to TRBJ1-1; D is possibly TRBD1 (5 bases). Trimming removed 6 bases at V and 8 bases at J, with 10 bases between. The germline V gene encodes CDR1 LNHDA and CDR2 SQIVND (reference sequence). The CDR3 runs 11 residues. The CDR3 nucleotides are TGTGCCAGTAGAATGGCAGGGGAAGCTTTCTTT. Translated: CASRMAGEAFF.

This chain uses TRBV7-9 with TRBJ2-1, with D perhaps matching TRBD1 (5 bases). There are 10 residues in the CDR3. CDR1 and CDR2 from the germline V gene are SEHNR and FQNEAQ (reference sequence). Trimming took 1 base from V and 16 from J, leaving 8 bases between them. CDR3 nucleotide sequence: TGTGCCAGCAGCTTAGAGGGGTTCTTCTTC. Amino acids: CASSLEGFFF.

V is TRBV27 and J is TRBJ1-5; no clear D. The CDR3 is 17 amino acids. Deletions cut 5 bases from V and 3 bases from J, with 20 bases between. Germline CDR1 and CDR2: MNHEY and SMNVEV (reference sequence). This CDR3 is CASSPRNMRASNQPQHF. The CDR3 coding sequence is TGTGCCAGCAGTCCCAGAAATATGAGGGCGTCCAATCAGCCCCAGCATTTT.

The rearrangement joins TRBV19 to TRBJ1-1; a possible D gene is TRBD1 (5 bases). Trimming shortened V by 1 base and J by 5 bases, and 17 bases separated the two germline ends. Germline-derived CDR1 and CDR2 are LNHDA and SQIVND (reference sequence). CDR3 length equals 16 residues. The CDR3 DNA sequence: TGTGCCAGTAGTATAGGCCCCCGGGGGGAATGGACTGAAGCTTTCTTT. As protein: CASSIGPRGEWTEAFF.

The rearrangement links TRBV7-9 to TRBJ2-3, with TRBD2 identical over 7 bases. V gave up 4 bases and J gave up 2 bases; unmatched junction bases: 12. CDR1 and CDR2 (germline): SEHNR, FQNEAQ (reference sequence). There are 17 residues in the CDR3. In DNA form, the CDR3 reads TGTGCCAGCAGCTCATTGACCGGGGGAGGGTTCACAGATACGCAGTATTTT. Protein: CASSSLTGGGFTDTQYF.